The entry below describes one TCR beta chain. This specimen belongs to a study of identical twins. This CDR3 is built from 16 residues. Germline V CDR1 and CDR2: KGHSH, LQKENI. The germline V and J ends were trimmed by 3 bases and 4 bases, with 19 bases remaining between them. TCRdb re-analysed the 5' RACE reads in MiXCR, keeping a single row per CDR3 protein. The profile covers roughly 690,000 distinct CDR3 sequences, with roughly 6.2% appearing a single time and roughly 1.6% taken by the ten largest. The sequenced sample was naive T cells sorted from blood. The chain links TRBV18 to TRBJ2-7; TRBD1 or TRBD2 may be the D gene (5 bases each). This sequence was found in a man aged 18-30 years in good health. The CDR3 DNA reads TGTGCCAGCTCACCCGAGTCCGGGACGGCACCTTACGAGCAGTACTTC. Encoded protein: CASSPESGTAPYEQYF.